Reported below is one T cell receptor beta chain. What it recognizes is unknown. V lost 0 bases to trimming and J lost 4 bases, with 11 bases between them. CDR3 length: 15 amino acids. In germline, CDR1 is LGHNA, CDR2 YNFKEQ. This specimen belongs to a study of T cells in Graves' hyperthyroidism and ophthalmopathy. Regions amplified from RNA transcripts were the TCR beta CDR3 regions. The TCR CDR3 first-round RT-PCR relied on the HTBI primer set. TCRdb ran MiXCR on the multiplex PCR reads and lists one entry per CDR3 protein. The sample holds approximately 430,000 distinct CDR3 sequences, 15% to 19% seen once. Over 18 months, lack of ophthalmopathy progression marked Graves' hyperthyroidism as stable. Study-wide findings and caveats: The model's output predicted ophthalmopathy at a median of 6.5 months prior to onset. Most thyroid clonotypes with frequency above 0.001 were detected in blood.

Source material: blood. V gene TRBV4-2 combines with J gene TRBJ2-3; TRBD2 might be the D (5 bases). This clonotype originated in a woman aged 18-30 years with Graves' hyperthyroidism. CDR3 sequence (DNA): TGTGCCAGCAGCCAAGATACCGGGGTGGCAGATACGCAGTATTTT. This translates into CASSQDTGVADTQYF.